Below are 5 T cell receptor beta chains sequenced from a single sample in a study of CD8 T cells in ankylosing spondylitis. TCRdb itself ran the 5' RACE reads through MiXCR, one entry per CDR3 protein. The sample has about 110,000 distinct CDR3 sequences; more than 20% are singletons. The sequencing sample was made of synovial fluid, either unsorted or a sorted T cell fraction (not recorded which). All receptors come from a male donor with ankylosing spondylitis.

The chain links TRBV11-2 to TRBJ1-4, with TRBD1 matching over 9 bases. The V segment lost 3 bases and the J segment 4 bases; nucleotides outside the gene matches: 9. The CDR3 extends over 17 amino acids. Germline CDR1 SGHAT, CDR2 FQNNGV. The CDR3 DNA reads as TGTGCCAGCAGCTTGTATGGGACAGGGATACTTAATGAAAAACTGTTTTTT. Translated: CASSLYGTGILNEKLFF.

DNA for the CDR3: TGTGCCAGCAGTGACTCGAGCCGGGGGAGCTCCTACGAGCAGTACTTC. Residues: CASSDSSRGSSYEQYF. The chain links TRBV6-4 to TRBJ2-7; possibly TRBD2 for D (6 bases). The germline V gene encodes CDR1 MRHNA and CDR2 SNTAGT. Trimming took off 0 bases at V and 0 bases at J, with 12 bases between the two ends. The CDR3 covers 16 residues.

The J gene is TRBJ2-1, the V gene TRBV2; D is perhaps TRBD2 (6 bases). CDR3 length equals 18 residues. Trimming removed 4 bases at V and 4 bases at J, with 23 bases between. Germline CDR1 and CDR2: SNHLY and FYNNEI. The CDR3 bases are TGTGCCAGCAGTGTTGTCCGGACTACTACCTCGAGGTACAATGAGCAGTTCTTC. It yields the protein CASSVVRTTTSRYNEQFF. The whole variable domain, remainder taken from reference TRBV2 and TRBJ2-1, is EPEVTQTPSHQVTQMGQEVILRCVPISNHLYFYWYRQILGQKVEFLVSFYNNEISEKSEIFDDQFSVERPDGSNFTLKIRSTKLEDSAMYFCASSVVRTTTSRYNEQFFGPGTRLTVL.

This clonotype has more than one count but fewer than ten. The chain recombines TRBV4-1 with TRBJ1-1, with D possibly TRBD1 on 5 matching bases. Germline V gene lookup returns CDR1 MGHRA and CDR2 YSYEKL. V shed 2 bases and J shed 1 base, with 17 bases lying between them. The CDR3 extends over 17 amino acids. CDR3 bases: TGCGCCAGCAGCCAAAGTAGGGCCGACAGCTGGAACACTGAAGCTTTCTTT. It translates to CASSQSRADSWNTEAFF.

The V and J genes are TRBV5-5 and TRBJ2-3, with 16 bases that match TRBD2. The CDR3 has 18 residues. V lost 7 bases, J lost 6 bases, and 14 bases stayed unmatched. The V gene's germline CDR1 is SGHKS and CDR2 YYEKEE (reference sequence). The CDR3 here is CASQGVGTSGRAADTQYF. CDR3 sequence (DNA): TGTGCCAGCCAGGGGGTCGGGACTAGCGGGAGGGCTGCTGATACGCAGTATTTT.